This TCR beta chain was captured in a study of cytomegalovirus exposure and HLA in healthy donors. The overall study: There were around 100 million unique TCR beta sequences, drawn from about 179 million T cells, in an earlier analysis.

60 Vbeta and 13 Jbeta primers were used in PCR. Assay: immunoSEQ multiplex PCR; the TCRdb copy retains only in-frame clones and omits some. The data hold about 260,000 clones, with approximately 84% observed a single time. The CDR3 sequence is 12 residues long. V was pared by 2 bases and J by 5 bases, with 7 bases between. CDR1 GTSNPN and CDR2 SVGIG come from the germline V gene (reference sequence). Unrecorded immune exposures were likely, despite nominal health at sampling. The receptor was derived from a woman aged 40 to 50 in good health and CMV-seropositive. The specimen sequenced was PBMCs. The rearrangement links TRBV30 to TRBJ2-1; D uncertain. The CDR3 nucleotides are TGTGCCTGGAGTACTCAAAACAATGAGCAGTTCTTC. It is translated as CAWSTQNNEQFF.